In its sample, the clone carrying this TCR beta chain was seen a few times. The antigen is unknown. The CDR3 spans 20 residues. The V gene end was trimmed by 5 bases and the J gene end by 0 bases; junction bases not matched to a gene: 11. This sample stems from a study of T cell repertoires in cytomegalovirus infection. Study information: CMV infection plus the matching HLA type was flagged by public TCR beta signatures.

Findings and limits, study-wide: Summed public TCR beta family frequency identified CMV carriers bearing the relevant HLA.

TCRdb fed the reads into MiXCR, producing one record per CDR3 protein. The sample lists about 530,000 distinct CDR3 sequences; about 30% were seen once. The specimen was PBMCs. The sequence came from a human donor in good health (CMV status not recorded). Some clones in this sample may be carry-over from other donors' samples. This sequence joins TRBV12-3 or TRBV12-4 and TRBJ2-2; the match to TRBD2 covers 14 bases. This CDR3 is CASSPKPRLAGGANTGELFF. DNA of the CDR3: TGTGCCAGCAGTCCCAAACCGAGACTAGCGGGAGGGGCGAACACCGGGGAGCTGTTTTTT.